The text below deals with one TCR beta chain. Its target is not known. This entry is derived from a study of cytomegalovirus exposure and HLA in healthy donors. Study-wide findings and caveats: Several of the most significant clusters appeared linked to common viral pathogens, based on a later analysis. For TCR beta chains, V- and J-gene trimming was later linked to a missense DCLRE1C variant. Presence/absence analyses supposed approximately even sequencing depth among donors.

Researchers ran the PCR with 60 Vbeta and 13 Jbeta primers. TCRdb keeps only in-frame clones here, not all; method: immunoSEQ multiplex PCR. The sample records 210,000 or so clones, around 80% being singletons. CDR1 is SEHNR and CDR2 is FQNEAQ in the germline V gene (reference sequence). J was trimmed by 3 bases and V by 6 bases; bases with no gene match: 4. This CDR3 spans 15 amino acids. The chain couples TRBV7-9 to TRBJ1-6; 8 bases are a match to TRBD1. The sample comprised PBMCs. The source is a girl aged 2-9 years in good health and CMV-seronegative. This CDR3 is CASRQDRDYNSPLHF. The CDR3, as DNA: TGTGCCAGCAGACAGGACAGGGACTATAATTCACCCCTCCACTTT.